The entry below gives a single T cell receptor (beta chain) sequence along with its context. Its specific antigen is unknown. No base qualities exist here, and no much larger clone lies one base off it. In light of the paper, this sample's treatment or condition label describes: in vitro stimulation with specific CMV peptide epitopes to enrich CMV-specific T cells. This specimen comes from a study of T cell repertoires in cytomegalovirus infection (dated by TCRdb to the late 2010s). About the full investigation: Peptide stimulations targeted recently identified HLA-C-restricted CMV epitopes, whose presentation resists viral immunomodulation, together with well-studied HLA-B-restricted epitopes. Because public TCR beta signatures pointed to carriage of CMV infection together with the matching HLA type, the HLA type of each donor mattered for the analysis.

What the study reported, not specific to this receptor: In both this cohort and an independent cohort of more than 350 donors, the cumulative frequency of public TCR beta family members distinguished carriers of CMV infection plus the relevant HLA type. In the ex vivo response, HLA-C-restricted CMV-specific TCR beta clonotypes were dominant, and in two of eight donors the single most frequent clonotype came from this HLA-C-restricted group.

The instrument was an Illumina HiSeq 1500. TCRdb reprocessed the public reads (quality trimming at Q25 with fastp, clone calling with MiXCR) and kept in-frame beta chains. Rows with one shared CDR3 protein collapse into an entry with the most common genes and DNA. Recorded for this sample are about 470,000 distinct CDR3 sequences; about 42% of them occurred a single time. 43% of the sample lies in the top ten. This receptor was obtained from a human donor in good health (CMV status not recorded). Some clones in this sample may be carry-over from other donors' samples. The sequences come from cultured PBMCs, collected from culture after CMV antigen stimulation.

CDR3 protein: CASSLLAGGAKNIQYF. The nucleotide sequence reads as follows: TGTGCCAGCAGCTTACTAGCGGGAGGGGCCAAAAACATTCAGTACTTC. Recombination linked TRBV7-2 to TRBJ2-4, and TRBD2 matches 12 of the central bases. The CDR3 has 16 amino acids, counting the end cysteine and phenylalanine. The retained sequence is limited to the CDR3, 48 bases, with the frame set at the first base. In the germline V gene, CDR1 corresponds to SGHTA and CDR2 to FQGNSA. Trimmed from V: 2 bases; trimmed from J: 1 base; junction bases lacking a gene match: 0.